This is a list of T cell receptor beta chains from one sample in a study of vaccination and CD4 T cells after COVID-19. Their antigens are not known. TCRdb independently ran MiXCR on the PCR reads; one entry per CDR3 protein. The profile shows around 19,000 distinct CDR3 sequences, around half of them singletons. Sequenced: CD4+ T cells from blood, cultured in vitro. Receptor source: a human donor who had recovered from COVID-19. Each CDR3 is given with its conserved first and last residue. Each record gives: D gene, clone size, V gene, J gene, CDR3 DNA, CDR3 protein. D genes are given only for firm matches. Rows may omit the clone size; those that give it use once, few, many or a size class.

d_call: TRBD1
clone_size: few
v_call: TRBV24-1
j_call: TRBJ1-5
cdr3_nt: TGTGCCACCAGAGCCGGGACAGGGCCTAGGGAGCCCCAGCATTTT
cdr3_aa: CATRAGTGPREPQHF

d_call: NA
clone_size: NA
v_call: TRBV12-3/TRBV12-4
j_call: TRBJ1-2
cdr3_nt: TGTGCCAGCAGTTTTCCGGGAGGCAATGGCTACACCTTC
cdr3_aa: CASSFPGGNGYTF

d_call: NA
clone_size: NA
v_call: TRBV6-1
j_call: TRBJ1-2
cdr3_nt: TGTGCCAGCAGTGGGAAGGGAGGCGGCTACACCTTC
cdr3_aa: CASSGKGGGYTF

d_call: NA
clone_size: few
v_call: TRBV7-7
j_call: TRBJ2-2
cdr3_nt: TGTGCCAGCAGCTTAGCGGGAGAGAGGACCGGGGAGCTGTTTTTT
cdr3_aa: CASSLAGERTGELFF

d_call: NA
clone_size: NA
v_call: TRBV7-3
j_call: TRBJ2-1
cdr3_nt: TGTGCCAGCAGCTTAGGAGGGGTTCTGAATGAGCAGTTCTTC
cdr3_aa: CASSLGGVLNEQFF

d_call: NA
clone_size: NA
v_call: TRBV24-1
j_call: TRBJ2-7
cdr3_nt: TGTGCCACCAGTTCCTACCCCTCACCCGAGCAGTACTTC
cdr3_aa: CATSSYPSPEQYF

d_call: TRBD1
clone_size: few
v_call: TRBV6-1
j_call: TRBJ2-7
cdr3_nt: TGTGCCAGCAGGCCAGCAGGGGGCTACGAGCAGTACTTC
cdr3_aa: CASRPAGGYEQYF

d_call: TRBD1
clone_size: NA
v_call: TRBV27
j_call: TRBJ2-7
cdr3_nt: TGTGCCAGCAGTAAGCGACAGGGGGCGCACGAGCAGTACTTC
cdr3_aa: CASSKRQGAHEQYF

d_call: TRBD2
clone_size: NA
v_call: TRBV24-1
j_call: TRBJ2-1
cdr3_nt: TGTGCCACCAGTGACTCGGGACTAGCGGGGAAGAATGAGCAGTTCTTC
cdr3_aa: CATSDSGLAGKNEQFF

d_call: NA
clone_size: NA
v_call: TRBV19
j_call: TRBJ1-6
cdr3_nt: TGTGCCAGTACCAAGGGCAGGGGCCCTAATAATTCACCCCTCCACTTT
cdr3_aa: CASTKGRGPNNSPLHF

d_call: TRBD2
clone_size: NA
v_call: TRBV20-1
j_call: TRBJ2-1
cdr3_nt: TGCAGTGCATACTGGGGACTAGCGGAGAGGGGAAATGAGCAGTTCTTC
cdr3_aa: CSAYWGLAERGNEQFF

d_call: TRBD2
clone_size: NA
v_call: TRBV6-1
j_call: TRBJ2-1
cdr3_nt: TGTGCCAGCAGGAAGACTAGCGGGAGCTCCTACAATGAGCAGTTCTTC
cdr3_aa: CASRKTSGSSYNEQFF

d_call: NA
clone_size: NA
v_call: TRBV9
j_call: TRBJ2-5
cdr3_nt: TGTGCCAGCAGCCGGGTAGTAGCTGGAGAGACCCAGTACTTC
cdr3_aa: CASSRVVAGETQYF

d_call: TRBD2
clone_size: NA
v_call: TRBV7-2
j_call: TRBJ2-3
cdr3_nt: TGTGCCAGCAGCTCTAGCGGGACCCCAGATACGCAGTATTTT
cdr3_aa: CASSSSGTPDTQYF

d_call: NA
clone_size: NA
v_call: TRBV24-1
j_call: TRBJ2-7
cdr3_nt: TGTGCCACCAGTGATTTGCTCGACGAGCAGTACTTC
cdr3_aa: CATSDLLDEQYF

d_call: NA
clone_size: NA
v_call: TRBV27
j_call: TRBJ1-2
cdr3_nt: TGTGCCAGCAGCAGGAGTGACGCCCTTGACTATGGCTACACCTTC
cdr3_aa: CASSRSDALDYGYTF

d_call: NA
clone_size: NA
v_call: TRBV19
j_call: TRBJ1-1
cdr3_nt: TGTGCCAGTAGCCTCCTCATCGGGGGATCGGGCACTGAAGCTTTCTTT
cdr3_aa: CASSLLIGGSGTEAFF

d_call: TRBD1
clone_size: NA
v_call: TRBV7-2
j_call: TRBJ2-7
cdr3_nt: TGTGCCAGCAGCTTTGTAGTGGGACAGGGGGTAGAGCAGTACTTC
cdr3_aa: CASSFVVGQGVEQYF

d_call: NA
clone_size: NA
v_call: TRBV20-1
j_call: TRBJ1-5
cdr3_nt: TGCAGTGCGGCTGCAGGAAACAATCAGCCCCAGCATTTT
cdr3_aa: CSAAAGNNQPQHF

d_call: NA
clone_size: NA
v_call: TRBV14
j_call: TRBJ2-1
cdr3_nt: TGTGCCAGCAGCCAAGACCCTGGTCAAACGGGGCCCTCCTACAATGAGCAGTTCTTC
cdr3_aa: CASSQDPGQTGPSYNEQFF

d_call: TRBD2
clone_size: NA
v_call: TRBV18
j_call: TRBJ2-3
cdr3_nt: TGTGCCAGCTCATCAGCGGGAGGAGGCACAGATACGCAGTATTTT
cdr3_aa: CASSSAGGGTDTQYF

d_call: NA
clone_size: NA
v_call: TRBV15
j_call: TRBJ1-4
cdr3_nt: TGTGCCACCAGCAGGTCCGCGGGGCATGAAAAACTGTTTTTT
cdr3_aa: CATSRSAGHEKLFF

d_call: NA
clone_size: NA
v_call: TRBV10-3
j_call: TRBJ2-2
cdr3_nt: TGTGCCACCAGGGGCTCCACCGGGGAGCTGTTTTTT
cdr3_aa: CATRGSTGELFF

d_call: TRBD1
clone_size: NA
v_call: TRBV10-3
j_call: TRBJ2-7
cdr3_nt: TGTGCCATCAGGGGAGGACAGGGCACCTACGAGCAGTACTTC
cdr3_aa: CAIRGGQGTYEQYF

d_call: TRBD2
clone_size: NA
v_call: TRBV30
j_call: TRBJ2-5
cdr3_nt: TGTGCCTGGGCTGGGACTAGCGGGAGGGGGTACCAAGAGACCCAGTACTTC
cdr3_aa: CAWAGTSGRGYQETQYF

d_call: NA
clone_size: few
v_call: TRBV19
j_call: TRBJ1-2
cdr3_nt: TGTGCCAGTAGTATTTCAGACTATGGCTACACCTTC
cdr3_aa: CASSISDYGYTF

d_call: TRBD1
clone_size: few
v_call: TRBV12-3/TRBV12-4
j_call: TRBJ1-1
cdr3_nt: TGTGCCAGCACTCGACAGGGGGGGAACACTGAAGCTTTCTTT
cdr3_aa: CASTRQGGNTEAFF

d_call: NA
clone_size: NA
v_call: TRBV20-1
j_call: TRBJ2-7
cdr3_nt: TGCAGTGCCCAGCCTGCGGTTGGGACTCTCTACGAGCAGTACTTC
cdr3_aa: CSAQPAVGTLYEQYF

d_call: NA
clone_size: few
v_call: TRBV5-4
j_call: TRBJ2-3
cdr3_nt: TGTGCCAGCAGCTTGGCTGGGCCCACAGATACGCAGTATTTT
cdr3_aa: CASSLAGPTDTQYF

d_call: NA
clone_size: NA
v_call: TRBV20-1
j_call: TRBJ2-3
cdr3_nt: TGCAGTGCTCCTTTACCGGGCCCAATGGATACGCAGTATTTT
cdr3_aa: CSAPLPGPMDTQYF

d_call: TRBD1
clone_size: once
v_call: TRBV27
j_call: TRBJ2-3
cdr3_nt: TGTGCCAGCAGCCGGGACAGGGGGTCGACAGCGCCAAATACGCAGTATTTT
cdr3_aa: CASSRDRGSTAPNTQYF

d_call: NA
clone_size: NA
v_call: TRBV3-1
j_call: TRBJ1-2
cdr3_nt: TGTGCCAGCAGCCGACAGCTAAGACAATCGAGAAAAGGAGGCTACACCTTC
cdr3_aa: CASSRQLRQSRKGGYTF

d_call: TRBD2
clone_size: NA
v_call: TRBV28
j_call: TRBJ2-3
cdr3_nt: TGTGCCAGCAGTCCGCGGACTAGCGGGAGTATAGATACGCAGTATTTT
cdr3_aa: CASSPRTSGSIDTQYF

d_call: TRBD1
clone_size: few
v_call: TRBV2
j_call: TRBJ1-5
cdr3_nt: TGTGCCAGCAAAAACCGAGGGACAGATAGCAATCAGCCCCAGCATTTT
cdr3_aa: CASKNRGTDSNQPQHF

d_call: TRBD2
clone_size: NA
v_call: TRBV24-1
j_call: TRBJ2-1
cdr3_nt: TGTGCCACCAGTGATTTACGACTAGCGGGAGCCAATGAGCAGTTCTTC
cdr3_aa: CATSDLRLAGANEQFF

d_call: TRBD1
clone_size: NA
v_call: TRBV12-3/TRBV12-4
j_call: TRBJ1-1
cdr3_nt: TGTGCCAGCAGTTTTCCGGGACAGGTAGTAAACACTGAAGCTTTCTTT
cdr3_aa: CASSFPGQVVNTEAFF

d_call: NA
clone_size: few
v_call: TRBV12-3/TRBV12-4
j_call: TRBJ1-5
cdr3_nt: TGTGCCAGCAGTCTGGAAGGGGTCGGCAATCAGCCCCAGCATTTT
cdr3_aa: CASSLEGVGNQPQHF

d_call: NA
clone_size: NA
v_call: TRBV9
j_call: TRBJ1-1
cdr3_nt: TGTGCCAGCAGCGTAGCCAACACTGAAGCTTTCTTT
cdr3_aa: CASSVANTEAFF

d_call: TRBD1
clone_size: NA
v_call: TRBV5-4
j_call: TRBJ1-4
cdr3_nt: TGTGCCAGCAGCCCAGGGGGGGGCCTGGCAGCTAATGAAAAACTGTTTTTT
cdr3_aa: CASSPGGGLAANEKLFF

d_call: NA
clone_size: NA
v_call: TRBV20-1
j_call: TRBJ2-2
cdr3_nt: TGCAGTGCTAGGTCAAAAGACACCGGGGAGCTGTTTTTT
cdr3_aa: CSARSKDTGELFF